This TCR beta chain was recorded in a study of blood T cell repertoires in COVID-19. Whole-study context: The United States, Italy and Spain were the sources of the acute and convalescent COVID-19 samples. From T cells, B-cell-depleted T cells, or PBMCs came the material, which was cDNA or gDNA.

In the original processing: Reference gene primer amplification in the assay estimated nucleated cell counts. Sequencing was performed with immunoSEQ multiplex PCR; in TCRdb, only in-frame clones are kept and a portion is missing. Clone size and V and J calls were adopted from that table, with D and trimming inferred from the DNA. The sample lists some 80,000 clones, 85% to 90% occurring once. The CDR3 consists of 16 residues. V lost 2 bases to trimming and J lost 2 bases, with 15 bases between them. From germline, CDR1 is SGHTA and CDR2 FQGNSA. The chain has TRBV7-2 and TRBJ1-1, with D maybe TRBD1 (5 bases). This clonotype was obtained from a human donor in a cohort sampled during active COVID-19. The sequenced sample consisted of peripheral blood. Written as DNA, the CDR3 is TGTGCCAGCAGCTTACAGGGTCCCCAAGGAAACACTGAAGCTTTCTTT. Translation gives CASSLQGPQGNTEAFF.